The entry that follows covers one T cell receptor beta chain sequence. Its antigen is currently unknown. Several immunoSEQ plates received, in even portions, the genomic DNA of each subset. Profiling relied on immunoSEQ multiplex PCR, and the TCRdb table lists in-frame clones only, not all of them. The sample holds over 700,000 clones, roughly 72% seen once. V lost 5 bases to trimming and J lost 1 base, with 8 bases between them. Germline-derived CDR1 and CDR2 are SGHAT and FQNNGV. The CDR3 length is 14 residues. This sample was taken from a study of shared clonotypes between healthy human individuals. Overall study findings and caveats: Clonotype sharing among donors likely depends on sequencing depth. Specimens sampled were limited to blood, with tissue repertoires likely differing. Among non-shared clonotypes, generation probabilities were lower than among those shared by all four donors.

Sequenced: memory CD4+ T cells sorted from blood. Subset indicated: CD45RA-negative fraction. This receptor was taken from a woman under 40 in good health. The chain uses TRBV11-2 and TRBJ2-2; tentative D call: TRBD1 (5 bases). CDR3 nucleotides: TGTGCCAGCAGCCGACAGCAGAACACCGGGGAGCTGTTTTTT. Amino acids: CASSRQQNTGELFF.